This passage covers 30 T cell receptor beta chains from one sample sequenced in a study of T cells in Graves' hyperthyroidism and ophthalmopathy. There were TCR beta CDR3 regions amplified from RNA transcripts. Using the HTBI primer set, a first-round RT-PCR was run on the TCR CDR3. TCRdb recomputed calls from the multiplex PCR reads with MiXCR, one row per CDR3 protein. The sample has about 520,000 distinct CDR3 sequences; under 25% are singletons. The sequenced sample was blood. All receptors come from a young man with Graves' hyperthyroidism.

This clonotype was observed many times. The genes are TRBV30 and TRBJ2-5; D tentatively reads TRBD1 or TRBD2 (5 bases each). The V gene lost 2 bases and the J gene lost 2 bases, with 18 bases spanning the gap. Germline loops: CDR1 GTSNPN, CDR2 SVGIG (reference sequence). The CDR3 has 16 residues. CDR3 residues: CAWSQASGAPQETQYF. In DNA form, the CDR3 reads TGTGCCTGGAGTCAAGCTTCCGGGGCCCCGCAAGAGACCCAGTACTTC.

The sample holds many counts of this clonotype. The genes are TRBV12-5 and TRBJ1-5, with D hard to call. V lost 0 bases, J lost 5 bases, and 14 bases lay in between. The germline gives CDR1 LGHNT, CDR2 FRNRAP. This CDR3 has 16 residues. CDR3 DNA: TGTGCTAGTGGTTTGGTACTGGAAGGGAGGGATCAGCCCCAGCATTTT. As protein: CASGLVLEGRDQPQHF.

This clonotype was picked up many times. DNA of the CDR3: TGTGCCAGCAGTTACTCGAGGCGGGAGACCCAGTACTTC. It is translated as CASSYSRRETQYF. V and J are TRBV6-5 and TRBJ2-5; D is ambiguous. CDR1 is MNHEY and CDR2 is SVGAGI in the germline V gene. The CDR3 totals 13 residues. V was pared by 0 bases and J by 5 bases, with 7 bases between.

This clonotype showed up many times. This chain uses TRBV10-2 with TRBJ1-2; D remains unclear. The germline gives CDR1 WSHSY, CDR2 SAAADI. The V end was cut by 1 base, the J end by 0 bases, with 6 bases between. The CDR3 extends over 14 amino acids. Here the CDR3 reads CASSEWASNYGYTF. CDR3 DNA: TGCGCCAGCAGTGAGTGGGCCTCTAACTATGGCTACACCTTC.

DNA for the CDR3: TGCGCCAGCAGCCAAGATCGATGGGGTCCCGGTGAGACCCAGTACTTC. Translating gives CASSQDRWGPGETQYF. The chain uses TRBV4-1 and TRBJ2-5; no reliable D call. The germline V gene encodes CDR1 MGHRA and CDR2 YSYEKL. The CDR3 loop spans 16 amino acids. V was clipped by 0 bases and J by 5 bases, with 16 bases between them.

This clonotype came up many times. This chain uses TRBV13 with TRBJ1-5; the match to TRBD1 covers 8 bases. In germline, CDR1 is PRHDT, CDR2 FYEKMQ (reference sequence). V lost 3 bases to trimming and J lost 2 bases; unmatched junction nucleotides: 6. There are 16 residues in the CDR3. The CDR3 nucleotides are TGTGCCAGCAGCTTCCGGACAGGGACTGGCAATCAGCCCCAGCATTTT. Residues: CASSFRTGTGNQPQHF.

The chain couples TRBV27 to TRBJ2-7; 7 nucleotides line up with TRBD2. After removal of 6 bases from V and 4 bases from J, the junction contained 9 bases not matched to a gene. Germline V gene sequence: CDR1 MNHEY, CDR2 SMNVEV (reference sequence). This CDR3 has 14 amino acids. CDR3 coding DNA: TGTGCCAGCAGCCCCTTGGCTAGCGGATACGAGCAGTACTTC. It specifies CASSPLASGYEQYF.

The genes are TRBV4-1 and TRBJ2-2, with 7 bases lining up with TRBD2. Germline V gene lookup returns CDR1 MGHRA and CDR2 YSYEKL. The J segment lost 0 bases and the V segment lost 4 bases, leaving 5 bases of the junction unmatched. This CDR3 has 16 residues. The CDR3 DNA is TGCGCCAGCAGCCCCATGGGAGGGACGAACACCGGGGAGCTGTTTTTT. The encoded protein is CASSPMGGTNTGELFF.

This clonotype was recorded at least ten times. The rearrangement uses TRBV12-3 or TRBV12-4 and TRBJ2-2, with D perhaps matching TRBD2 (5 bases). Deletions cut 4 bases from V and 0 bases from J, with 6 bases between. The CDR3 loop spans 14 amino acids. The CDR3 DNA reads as TGTGCCAGCAGTTGGACTGCGAACACCGGGGAGCTGTTTTTT. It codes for CASSWTANTGELFF.

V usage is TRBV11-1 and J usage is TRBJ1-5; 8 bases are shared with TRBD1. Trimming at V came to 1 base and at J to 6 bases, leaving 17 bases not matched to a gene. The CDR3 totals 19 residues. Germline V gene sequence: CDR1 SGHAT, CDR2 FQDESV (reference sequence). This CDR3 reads CASSLGPGGAFSVPQPQHF. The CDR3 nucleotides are TGTGCCAGCAGCTTAGGCCCAGGGGGCGCATTCTCGGTTCCTCAGCCCCAGCATTTT.

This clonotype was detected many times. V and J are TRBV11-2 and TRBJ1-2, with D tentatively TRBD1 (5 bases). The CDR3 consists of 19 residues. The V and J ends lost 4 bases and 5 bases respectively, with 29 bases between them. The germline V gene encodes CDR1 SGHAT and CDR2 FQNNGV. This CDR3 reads CASSYSPTKAGMTWYGYTF. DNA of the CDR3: TGTGCCAGCAGCTACTCTCCGACAAAGGCAGGGATGACCTGGTATGGCTACACCTTC.

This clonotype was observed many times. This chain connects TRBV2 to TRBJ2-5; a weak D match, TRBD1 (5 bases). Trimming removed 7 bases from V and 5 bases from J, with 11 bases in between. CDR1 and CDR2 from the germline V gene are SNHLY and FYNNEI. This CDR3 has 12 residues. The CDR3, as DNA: TGTGCCAGCACCAGGGATCGGGAGACCCAGTACTTC. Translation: CASTRDRETQYF. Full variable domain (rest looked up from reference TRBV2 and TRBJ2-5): EPEVTQTPSHQVTQMGQEVILRCVPISNHLYFYWYRQILGQKVEFLVSFYNNEISEKSEIFDDQFSVERPDGSNFTLKIRSTKLEDSAMYFCASTRDRETQYFGPGTRLLVL.

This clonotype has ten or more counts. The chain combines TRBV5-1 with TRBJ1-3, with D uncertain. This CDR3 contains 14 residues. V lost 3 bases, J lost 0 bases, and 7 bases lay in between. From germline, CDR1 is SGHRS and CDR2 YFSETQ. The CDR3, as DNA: TGCGCCAGCAGCTCGGGAAGCTCTGGAAACACCATATATTTT. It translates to CASSSGSSGNTIYF.

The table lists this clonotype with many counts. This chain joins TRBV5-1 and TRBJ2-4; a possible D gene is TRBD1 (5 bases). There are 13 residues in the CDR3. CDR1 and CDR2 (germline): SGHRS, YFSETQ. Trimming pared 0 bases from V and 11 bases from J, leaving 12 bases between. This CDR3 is CASSLEGNGFQYF. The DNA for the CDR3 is TGCGCCAGCAGCTTGGAGGGGAACGGGTTTCAGTACTTC.

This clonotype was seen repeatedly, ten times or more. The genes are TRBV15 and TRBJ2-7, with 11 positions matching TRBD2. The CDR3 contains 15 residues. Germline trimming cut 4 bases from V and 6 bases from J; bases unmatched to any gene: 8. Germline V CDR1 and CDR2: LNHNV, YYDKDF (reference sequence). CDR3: CATSTSSGGLVEQYF. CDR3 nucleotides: TGTGCCACCAGCACCTCTAGCGGGGGGCTCGTCGAGCAGTACTTC. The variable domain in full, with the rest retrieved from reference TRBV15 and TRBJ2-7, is DAMVIQNPRYQVTQFGKPVTLSCSQTLNHNVMYWYQQKSSQAPKLLFHYYDKDFNNEADTPDNFQSRRPNTSFCFLDIRSPGLGDTAMYLCATSTSSGGLVEQYFGPGTRLTVT.

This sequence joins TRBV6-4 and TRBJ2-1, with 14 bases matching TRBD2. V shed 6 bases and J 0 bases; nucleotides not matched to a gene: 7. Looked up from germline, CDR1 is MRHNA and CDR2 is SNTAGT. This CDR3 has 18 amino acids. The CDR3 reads CASRTGTSGSNSYNEQFF. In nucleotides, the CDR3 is TGTGCCAGCAGGACCGGGACTAGCGGGAGTAACTCCTACAATGAGCAGTTCTTC.

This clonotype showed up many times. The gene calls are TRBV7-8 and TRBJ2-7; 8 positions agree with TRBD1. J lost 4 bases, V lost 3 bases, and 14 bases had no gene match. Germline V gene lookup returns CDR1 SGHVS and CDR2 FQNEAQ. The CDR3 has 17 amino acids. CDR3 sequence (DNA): TGTGCCAGCAGCTTCCATTCCGGGACAGGATATTTGTACGAGCAGTACTTC. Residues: CASSFHSGTGYLYEQYF.

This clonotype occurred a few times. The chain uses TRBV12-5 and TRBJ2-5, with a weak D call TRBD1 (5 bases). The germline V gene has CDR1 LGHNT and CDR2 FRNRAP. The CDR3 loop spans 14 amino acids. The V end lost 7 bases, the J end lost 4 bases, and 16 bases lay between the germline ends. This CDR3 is CASAQGILRETQYF. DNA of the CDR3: TGTGCTAGTGCCCAGGGAATTCTAAGAGAGACCCAGTACTTC.

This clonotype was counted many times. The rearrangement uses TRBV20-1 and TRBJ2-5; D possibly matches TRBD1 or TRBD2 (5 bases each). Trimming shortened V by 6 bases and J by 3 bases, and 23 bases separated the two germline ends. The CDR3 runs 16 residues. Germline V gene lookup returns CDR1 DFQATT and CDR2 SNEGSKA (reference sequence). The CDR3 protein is CSARDLVRNVEETQYF. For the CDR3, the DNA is TGCAGTGCCCGGGACCTGGTCAGGAACGTAGAAGAGACCCAGTACTTC.

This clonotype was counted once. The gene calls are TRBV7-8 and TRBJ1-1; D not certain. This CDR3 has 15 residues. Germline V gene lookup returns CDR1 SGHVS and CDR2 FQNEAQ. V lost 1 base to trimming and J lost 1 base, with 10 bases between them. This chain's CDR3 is CASSLGPDWNTEAFF. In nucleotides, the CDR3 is TGTGCCAGCAGCTTAGGTCCGGACTGGAACACTGAAGCTTTCTTT. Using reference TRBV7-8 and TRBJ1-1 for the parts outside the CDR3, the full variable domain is GAGVSQSPRYKVAKRGQDVALRCDPISGHVSLFWYQQALGQGPEFLTYFQNEAQLDKSGLPSDRFFAERPEGSVSTLKIQRTQQEDSAVYLCASSLGPDWNTEAFFGQGTRLTVV.

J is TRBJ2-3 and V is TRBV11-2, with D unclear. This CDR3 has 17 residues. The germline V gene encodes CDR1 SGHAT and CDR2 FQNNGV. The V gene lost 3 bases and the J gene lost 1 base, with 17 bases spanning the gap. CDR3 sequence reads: CASSLLGRRIGTDTQYF. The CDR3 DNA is TGTGCCAGCAGCTTGCTTGGACGCCGGATAGGCACAGATACGCAGTATTTT.

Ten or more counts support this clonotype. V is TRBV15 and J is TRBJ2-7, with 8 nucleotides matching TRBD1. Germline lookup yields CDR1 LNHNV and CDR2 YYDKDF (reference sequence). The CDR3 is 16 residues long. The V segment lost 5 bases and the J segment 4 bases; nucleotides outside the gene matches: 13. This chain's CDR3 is CATSYHRGLPPYEQYF. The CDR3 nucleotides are TGTGCCACCAGCTATCACAGGGGGTTGCCGCCTTACGAGCAGTACTTC.

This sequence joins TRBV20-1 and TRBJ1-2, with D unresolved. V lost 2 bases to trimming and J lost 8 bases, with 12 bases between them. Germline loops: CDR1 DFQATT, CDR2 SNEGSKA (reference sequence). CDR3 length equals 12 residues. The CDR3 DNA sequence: TGCAGTGCTAGAAGTCCCCGGCAGGGCTACACCTTC. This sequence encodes CSARSPRQGYTF.

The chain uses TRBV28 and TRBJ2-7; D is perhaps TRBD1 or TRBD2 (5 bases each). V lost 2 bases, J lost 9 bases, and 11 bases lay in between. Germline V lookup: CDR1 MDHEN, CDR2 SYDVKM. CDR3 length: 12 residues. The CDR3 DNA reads TGTGCCAGCAGTTTAGGGACCAGCGGGCAGTACTTC. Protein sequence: CASSLGTSGQYF.

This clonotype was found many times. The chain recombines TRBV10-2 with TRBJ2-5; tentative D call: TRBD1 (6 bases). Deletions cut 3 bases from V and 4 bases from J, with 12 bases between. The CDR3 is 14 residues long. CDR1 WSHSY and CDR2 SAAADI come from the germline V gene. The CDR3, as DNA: TGCGCCAGCAGTGAAACAGGGAGCAGAGAGACCCAGTACTTC. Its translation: CASSETGSRETQYF.

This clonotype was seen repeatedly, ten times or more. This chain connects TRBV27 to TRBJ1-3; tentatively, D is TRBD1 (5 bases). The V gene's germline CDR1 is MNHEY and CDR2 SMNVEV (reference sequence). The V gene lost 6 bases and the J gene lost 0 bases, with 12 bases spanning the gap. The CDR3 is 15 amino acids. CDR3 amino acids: CASSHRGSSGNTIYF. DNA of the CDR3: TGTGCCAGCAGCCATAGGGGCAGCTCTGGAAACACCATATATTTT.

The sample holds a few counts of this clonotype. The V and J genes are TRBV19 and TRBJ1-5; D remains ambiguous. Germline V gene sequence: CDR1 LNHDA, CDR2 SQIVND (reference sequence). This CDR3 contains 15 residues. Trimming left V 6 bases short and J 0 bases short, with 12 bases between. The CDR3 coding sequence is TGTGCCAGTAGAGGAAGTTCCTATAGCAATCAGCCCCAGCATTTT. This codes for CASRGSSYSNQPQHF.

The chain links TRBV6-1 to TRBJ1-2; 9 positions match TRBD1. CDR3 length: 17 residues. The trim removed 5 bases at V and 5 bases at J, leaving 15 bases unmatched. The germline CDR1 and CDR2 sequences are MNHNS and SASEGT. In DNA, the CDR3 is TGTGCCAGCAGTATGGAGGCCTCCACAGGGGGCCGATATGGCTACACCTTC. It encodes CASSMEASTGGRYGYTF.

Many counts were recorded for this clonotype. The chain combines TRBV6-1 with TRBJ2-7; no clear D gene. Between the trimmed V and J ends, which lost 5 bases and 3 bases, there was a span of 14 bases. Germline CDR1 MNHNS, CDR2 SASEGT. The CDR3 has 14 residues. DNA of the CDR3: TGTGCCAGCAGTACATCAGACACCCGCTACGAGCAGTACTTC. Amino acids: CASSTSDTRYEQYF.

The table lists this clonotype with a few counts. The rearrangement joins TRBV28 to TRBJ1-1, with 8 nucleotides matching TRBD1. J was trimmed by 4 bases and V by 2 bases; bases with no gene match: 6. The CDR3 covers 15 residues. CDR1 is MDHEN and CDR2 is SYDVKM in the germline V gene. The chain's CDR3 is CASSLNPGGSTEAFF. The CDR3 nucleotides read TGTGCCAGCAGTTTAAATCCAGGGGGCTCCACTGAAGCTTTCTTT.